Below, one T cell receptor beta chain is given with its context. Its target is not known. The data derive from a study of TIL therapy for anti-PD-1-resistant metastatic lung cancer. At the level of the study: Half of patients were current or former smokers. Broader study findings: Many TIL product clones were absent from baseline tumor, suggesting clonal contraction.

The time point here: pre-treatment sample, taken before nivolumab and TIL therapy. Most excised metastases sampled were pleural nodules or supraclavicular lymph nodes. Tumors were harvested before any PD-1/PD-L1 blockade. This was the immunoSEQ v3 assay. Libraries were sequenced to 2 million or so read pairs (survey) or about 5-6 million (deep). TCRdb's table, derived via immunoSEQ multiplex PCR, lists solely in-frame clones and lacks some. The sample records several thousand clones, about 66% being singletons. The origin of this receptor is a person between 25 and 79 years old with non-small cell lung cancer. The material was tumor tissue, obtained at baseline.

CDR3 sequence reads: CASSQATRGDEQFF. The CDR3 DNA is TGTGCCAGCAGCCAAGCGACCCGGGGGGATGAGCAGTTCTTC. V is TRBV3-1 (or the pseudogene TRBV3-2) and J is TRBJ2-1; 7 nucleotides match TRBD2. V dropped 1 base and J dropped 8; count of bases not matched to a gene: 5. Germline V gene lookup returns CDR1 LGHDT and CDR2 YNNKEL (reference sequence). This CDR3 region has 14 residues.